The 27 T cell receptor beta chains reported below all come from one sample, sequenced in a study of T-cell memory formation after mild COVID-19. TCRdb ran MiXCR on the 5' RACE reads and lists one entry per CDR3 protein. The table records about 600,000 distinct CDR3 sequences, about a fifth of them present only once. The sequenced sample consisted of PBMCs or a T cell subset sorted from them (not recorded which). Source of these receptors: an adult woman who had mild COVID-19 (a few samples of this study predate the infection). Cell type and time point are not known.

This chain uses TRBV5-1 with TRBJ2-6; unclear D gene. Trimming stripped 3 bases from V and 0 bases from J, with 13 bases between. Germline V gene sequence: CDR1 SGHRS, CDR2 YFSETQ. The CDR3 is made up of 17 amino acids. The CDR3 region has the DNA TGCGCCAGCAGCTGGGCCCTCCTTGACTCTGGGGCCAACGTCCTGACTTTC. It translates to CASSWALLDSGANVLTF.

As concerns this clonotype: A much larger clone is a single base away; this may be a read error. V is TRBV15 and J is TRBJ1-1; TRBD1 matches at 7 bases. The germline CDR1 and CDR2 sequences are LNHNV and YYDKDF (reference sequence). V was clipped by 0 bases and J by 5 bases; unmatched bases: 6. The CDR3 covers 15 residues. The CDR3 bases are TGTGCCACCAGCAGAGACAGGGGGTCGGGTACTGAAGCTTTCTTT. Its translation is CATSRDRGSGTEAFF.

The CDR3 is CASSQMTSGSDTQYF. CDR3 nucleotide sequence: TGTGCCAGCAGCCAAATGACTAGCGGGAGTGATACGCAGTATTTT. The J gene is TRBJ2-3, the V gene TRBV4-2; the match to TRBD2 covers 12 bases. Germline V lookup: CDR1 LGHNA, CDR2 YNFKEQ. This CDR3 has 15 residues. The J segment lost 6 bases and the V segment lost 2 bases, leaving 3 bases of the junction unmatched.

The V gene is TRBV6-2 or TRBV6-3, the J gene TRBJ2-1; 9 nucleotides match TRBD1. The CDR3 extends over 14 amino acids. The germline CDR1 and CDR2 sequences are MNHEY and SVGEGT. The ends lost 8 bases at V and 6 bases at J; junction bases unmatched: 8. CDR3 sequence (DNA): TGTGCCAGCTCCCTACAGGGGGCAACCAATGAGCAGTTCTTC. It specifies CASSLQGATNEQFF.

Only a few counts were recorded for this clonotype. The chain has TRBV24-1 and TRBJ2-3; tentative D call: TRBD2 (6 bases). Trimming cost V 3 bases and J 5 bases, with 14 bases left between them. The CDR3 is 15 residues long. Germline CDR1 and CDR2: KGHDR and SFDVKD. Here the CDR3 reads CATSDPGLKGDTQYF. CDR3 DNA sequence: TGTGCCACCAGTGATCCGGGACTCAAAGGAGATACGCAGTATTTT.

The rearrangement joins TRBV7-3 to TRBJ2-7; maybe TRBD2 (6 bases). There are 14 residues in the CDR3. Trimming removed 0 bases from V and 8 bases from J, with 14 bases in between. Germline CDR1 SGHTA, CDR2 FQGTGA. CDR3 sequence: CASSLTPGLEQQYF. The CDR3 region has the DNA TGTGCCAGCAGCTTAACCCCGGGACTTGAACAGCAGTACTTC.

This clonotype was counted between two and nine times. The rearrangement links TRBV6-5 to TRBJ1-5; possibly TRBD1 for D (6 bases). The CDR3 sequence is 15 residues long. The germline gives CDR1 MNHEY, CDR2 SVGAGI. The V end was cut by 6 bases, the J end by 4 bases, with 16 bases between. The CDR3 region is CASSPGGGVNQPQHF. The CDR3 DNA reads TGTGCCAGCAGCCCGGGGGGGGGCGTAAATCAGCCCCAGCATTTT.

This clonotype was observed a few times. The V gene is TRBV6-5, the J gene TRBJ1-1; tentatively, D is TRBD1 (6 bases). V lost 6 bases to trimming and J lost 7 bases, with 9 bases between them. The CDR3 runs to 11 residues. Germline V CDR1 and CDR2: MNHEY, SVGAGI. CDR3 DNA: TGTGCCAGCAGACAGGGCTATGAAGCTTTCTTT. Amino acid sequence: CASRQGYEAFF.

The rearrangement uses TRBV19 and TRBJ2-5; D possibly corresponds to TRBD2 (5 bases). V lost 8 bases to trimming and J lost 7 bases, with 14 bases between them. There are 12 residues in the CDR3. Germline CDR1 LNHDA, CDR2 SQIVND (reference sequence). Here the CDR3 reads CASPDPAGTQYF. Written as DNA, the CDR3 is TGTGCCAGTCCGGACCCGGCGGGGACCCAGTACTTC.

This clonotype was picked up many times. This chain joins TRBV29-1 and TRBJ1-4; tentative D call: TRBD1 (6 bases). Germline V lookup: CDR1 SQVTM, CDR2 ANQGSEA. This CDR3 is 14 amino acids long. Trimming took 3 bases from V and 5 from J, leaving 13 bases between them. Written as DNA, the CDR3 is TGCAGCGTTGATTCTGGGGGCAAGAATGAAAAACTGTTTTTT. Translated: CSVDSGGKNEKLFF.

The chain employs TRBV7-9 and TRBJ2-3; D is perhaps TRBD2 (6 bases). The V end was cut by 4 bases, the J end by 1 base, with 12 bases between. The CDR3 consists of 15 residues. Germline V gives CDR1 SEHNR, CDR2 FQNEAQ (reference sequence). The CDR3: CASSSGESGTDTQYF. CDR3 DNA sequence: TGTGCCAGCAGCTCGGGGGAGTCGGGCACAGATACGCAGTATTTT.

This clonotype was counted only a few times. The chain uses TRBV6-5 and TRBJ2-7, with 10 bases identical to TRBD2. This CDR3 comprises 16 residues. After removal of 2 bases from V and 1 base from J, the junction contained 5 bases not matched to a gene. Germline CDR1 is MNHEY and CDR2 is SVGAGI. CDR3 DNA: TGTGCCAGCAGTTACGGGTGGACTAGCGGTTCCTACGAGCAGTACTTC. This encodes CASSYGWTSGSYEQYF.

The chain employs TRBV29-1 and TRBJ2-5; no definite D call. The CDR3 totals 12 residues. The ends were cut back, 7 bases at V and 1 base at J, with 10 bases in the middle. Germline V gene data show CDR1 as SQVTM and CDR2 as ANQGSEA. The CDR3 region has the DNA TGCAGCGCGCGACCCACCCAAGAGACCCAGTACTTC. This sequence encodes CSARPTQETQYF.

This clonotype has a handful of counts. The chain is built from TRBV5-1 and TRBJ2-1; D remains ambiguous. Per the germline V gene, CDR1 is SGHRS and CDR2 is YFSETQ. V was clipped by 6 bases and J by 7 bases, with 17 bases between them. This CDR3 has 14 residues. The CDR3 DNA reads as TGCGCCAGCACCAGTTTGGGTTTTATGAATGAGCAGTTCTTC. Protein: CASTSLGFMNEQFF.

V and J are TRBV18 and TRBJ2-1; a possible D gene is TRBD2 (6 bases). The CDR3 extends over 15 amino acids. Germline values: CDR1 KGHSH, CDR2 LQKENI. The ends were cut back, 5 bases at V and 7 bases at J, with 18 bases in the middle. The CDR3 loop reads CASSSLAVTENEQFF. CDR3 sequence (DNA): TGTGCCAGCTCATCACTAGCCGTAACGGAGAATGAGCAGTTCTTC.

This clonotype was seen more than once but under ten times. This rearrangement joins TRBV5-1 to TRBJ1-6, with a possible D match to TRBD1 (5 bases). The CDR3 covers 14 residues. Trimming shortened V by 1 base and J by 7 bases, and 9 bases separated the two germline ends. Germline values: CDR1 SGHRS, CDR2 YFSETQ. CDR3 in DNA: TGCGCCAGCAGCTTGTCAGGGCAGAATTCACCCCTCCACTTT. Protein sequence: CASSLSGQNSPLHF.

The CDR3: CASSQDPESGGYEQYF. For the CDR3, the DNA is TGCGCCAGCAGCCAAGACCCAGAATCCGGCGGCTACGAGCAGTACTTC. The chain joins TRBV4-3 to TRBJ2-7, with unresolved D. Germline V lookup: CDR1 LGHNA, CDR2 YSLEER. The CDR3 is 16 residues long. The V gene lost 0 bases and the J gene lost 3 bases, with 15 bases spanning the gap.

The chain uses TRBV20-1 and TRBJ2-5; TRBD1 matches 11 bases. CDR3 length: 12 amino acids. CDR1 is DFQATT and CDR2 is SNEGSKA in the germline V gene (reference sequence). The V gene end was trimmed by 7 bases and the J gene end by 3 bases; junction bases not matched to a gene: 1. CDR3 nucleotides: TGCAGTGGGGGACAGGGGGAAGAGACCCAGTACTTC. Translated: CSGGQGEETQYF.

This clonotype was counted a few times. CDR3: CASSLTGGIPTDTQYF. CDR3 nucleotide sequence: TGTGCCAGCAGTCTGACAGGGGGAATCCCCACAGATACGCAGTATTTT. The rearrangement joins TRBV6-5 to TRBJ2-3, with 9 bases aligning to TRBD1. From germline, CDR1 is MNHEY and CDR2 SVGAGI. Losses at the gene ends were 5 bases for V and 2 bases for J; bases not matched to a gene: 8. This CDR3 spans 16 amino acids.

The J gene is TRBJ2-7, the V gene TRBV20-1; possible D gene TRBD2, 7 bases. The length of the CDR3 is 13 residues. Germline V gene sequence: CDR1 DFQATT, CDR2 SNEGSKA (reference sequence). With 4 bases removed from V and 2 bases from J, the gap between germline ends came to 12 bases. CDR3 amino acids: CSATRGLTYEQYF. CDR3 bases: TGCAGTGCTACGCGGGGGCTAACCTACGAGCAGTACTTC.

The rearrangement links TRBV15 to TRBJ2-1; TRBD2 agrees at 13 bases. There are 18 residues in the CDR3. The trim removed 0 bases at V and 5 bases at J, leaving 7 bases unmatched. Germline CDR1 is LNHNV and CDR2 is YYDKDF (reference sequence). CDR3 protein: CATSRDRRTSGGNNEQFF. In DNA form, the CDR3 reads TGTGCCACCAGCAGAGATCGTAGGACTAGCGGGGGAAACAATGAGCAGTTCTTC.

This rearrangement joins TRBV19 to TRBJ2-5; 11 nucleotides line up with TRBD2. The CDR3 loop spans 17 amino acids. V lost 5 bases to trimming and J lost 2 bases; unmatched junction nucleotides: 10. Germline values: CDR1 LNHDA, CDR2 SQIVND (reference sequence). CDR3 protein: CASSLQPGLAEQETQYF. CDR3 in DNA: TGTGCCAGTAGTTTACAACCGGGACTAGCGGAACAAGAGACCCAGTACTTC.

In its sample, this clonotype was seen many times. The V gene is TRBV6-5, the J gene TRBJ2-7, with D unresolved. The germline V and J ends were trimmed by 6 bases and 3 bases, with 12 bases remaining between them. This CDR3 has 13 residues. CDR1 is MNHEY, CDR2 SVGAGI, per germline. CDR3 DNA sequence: TGTGCCAGCAGGCCTCCAGGATTCTACGAGCAGTACTTC. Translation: CASRPPGFYEQYF.

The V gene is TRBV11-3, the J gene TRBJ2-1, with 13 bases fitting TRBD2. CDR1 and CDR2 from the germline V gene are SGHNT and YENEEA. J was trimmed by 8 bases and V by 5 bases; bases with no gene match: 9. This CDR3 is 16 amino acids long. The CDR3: CASSPILAGGPHEQFF. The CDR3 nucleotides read TGTGCCAGCAGCCCCATACTAGCGGGAGGGCCGCATGAGCAGTTCTTC.

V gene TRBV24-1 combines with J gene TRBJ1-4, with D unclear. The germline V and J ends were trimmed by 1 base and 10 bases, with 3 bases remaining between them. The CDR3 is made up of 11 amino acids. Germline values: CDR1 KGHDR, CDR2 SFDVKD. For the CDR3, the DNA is TGTGCCACCAGTGATTTTGGAAAACTGTTTTTT. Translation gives CATSDFGKLFF.

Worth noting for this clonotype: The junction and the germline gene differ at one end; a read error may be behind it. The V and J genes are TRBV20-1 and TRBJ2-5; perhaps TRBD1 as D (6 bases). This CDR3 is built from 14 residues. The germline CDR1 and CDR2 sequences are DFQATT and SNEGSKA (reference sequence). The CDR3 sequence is CRARSWTEGETQYF. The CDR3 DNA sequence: TGCAGGGCTAGAAGCTGGACAGAGGGAGAGACCCAGTACTTC.

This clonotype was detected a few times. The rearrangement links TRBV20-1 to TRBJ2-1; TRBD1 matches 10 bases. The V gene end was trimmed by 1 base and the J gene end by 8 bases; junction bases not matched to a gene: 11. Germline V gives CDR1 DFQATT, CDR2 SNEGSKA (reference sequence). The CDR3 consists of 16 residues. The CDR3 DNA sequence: TGCAGTGCTAGAGCCCCGGACAGGGGGAATAGCGATGAGCAGTTCTTC. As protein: CSARAPDRGNSDEQFF.